The rows below give T cell receptor beta chains drawn from one sample of a study of blood T cell repertoires in COVID-19. Generated by immunoSEQ multiplex PCR, the TCRdb table keeps only in-frame clones and is missing some. The sample has more than 400,000 clones, approximately 83% seen once. The sample was peripheral blood. The receptor set was obtained from a human donor in a cohort sampled during active COVID-19. Each CDR3 is given with its conserved first and last residue. D genes are given only for firm matches. Size is stated for part of the rows, as once, few or many counts, or as a class when the clone is expanded.

J: TRBJ2-2; D: TRBD2; size: -; V: TRBV12-3/TRBV12-4; DNA: TGTGCCAGCAGCCACGGGGGGACCGGGGAGCTGTTTTTT; CDR3: CASSHGGTGELFF
J: TRBJ2-7; D: -; size: -; V: TRBV10-3; DNA: TGTGCCATCAGTGAGCCCCAGGGCAGGGCCGACGAGCAGTACTTC; CDR3: CAISEPQGRADEQYF
J: TRBJ1-4; D: -; size: -; V: TRBV6-1; DNA: TGTGCCAGCAGTGAGGGAGGGAAAAATGAAAAACTGTTTTTT; CDR3: CASSEGGKNEKLFF
J: TRBJ1-1; D: -; size: -; V: TRBV30; DNA: TGTGCCTGGAGTGCGGACAGAGAAGCTTTCTTT; CDR3: CAWSADREAFF
J: TRBJ2-3; D: TRBD2; size: -; V: TRBV27; DNA: TGTGCCAGCGGGGGGGGTTTCGCAGATACGCAGTATTTT; CDR3: CASGGGFADTQYF
J: TRBJ2-1; D: TRBD2; size: -; V: TRBV7-9; DNA: TGTGCCAGCAGCTTAACTAGCGGGGGTGAGCAGTTCTTC; CDR3: CASSLTSGGEQFF
J: TRBJ2-7; D: -; size: -; V: TRBV15; DNA: TGTGCCACCAGCAGAGGCGGGGTAAATTCCTACGAGCAGTACTTC; CDR3: CATSRGGVNSYEQYF
J: TRBJ2-5; D: TRBD2; size: -; V: TRBV5-4; DNA: TGTGCCAGCAGCCCCAGCGGGAGGCGGGAAGAGACCCAGTACTTC; CDR3: CASSPSGRREETQYF
J: TRBJ1-2; D: TRBD1; size: -; V: TRBV5-1; DNA: TGCGCCAGCAGCTTGGAGGGACAGGGGGACTATGGCTACACCTTC; CDR3: CASSLEGQGDYGYTF
J: TRBJ1-6; D: TRBD1; size: -; V: TRBV20-1; DNA: TGCAGTGCTAGAACAGGGGGACCCCTCCACTTT; CDR3: CSARTGGPLHF
J: TRBJ1-2; D: TRBD1; size: -; V: TRBV6-1; DNA: TGTGCCAGCAGTGAAGGACAGGGGGATCACTATGGCTACACCTTC; CDR3: CASSEGQGDHYGYTF
J: TRBJ2-3; D: -; size: -; V: TRBV3-1/TRBV3-2; DNA: TGTGCCACCGACCGGGAGAGAACAGATACGCAGTATTTT; CDR3: CATDRERTDTQYF
J: TRBJ1-5; D: TRBD1; size: -; V: TRBV18; DNA: TGTGCCAGCTCACCCCTAAACACGGGACAGGGGCTTGGACAGCCCCAGCATTTT; CDR3: CASSPLNTGQGLGQPQHF
J: TRBJ2-3; D: TRBD2; size: once; V: TRBV7-2; DNA: TGTGCCAGCAGCCCGGGGACTAGCGGGAGAACAGATACGCAGTATTTT; CDR3: CASSPGTSGRTDTQYF
J: TRBJ2-1; D: TRBD2; size: -; V: TRBV6-1; DNA: TGTGCCAGCAGTGAACCGGCGGGAGCTTACAATGAGCAGTTCTTC; CDR3: CASSEPAGAYNEQFF
J: TRBJ1-5; D: -; size: -; V: TRBV2; DNA: TGTGCCAGCAGCTACCAGACAGGAAGTCAGCCCCAGCATTTT; CDR3: CASSYQTGSQPQHF
J: TRBJ1-1; D: -; size: -; V: TRBV28; DNA: TGTGCCAGCAGTGGAGCGAACACTGAAGCTTTCTTT; CDR3: CASSGANTEAFF
J: TRBJ2-7; D: TRBD2; size: -; V: TRBV10-3; DNA: TGTGCCATTGGCAACGGGAGGGCCATTATAAACGAGCAGTACTTC; CDR3: CAIGNGRAIINEQYF
J: TRBJ1-1; D: TRBD1; size: -; V: TRBV3-1/TRBV3-2; DNA: TGTGCCAGCAGACCCACAGGGGGTCGGACTGAAGCTTTCTTT; CDR3: CASRPTGGRTEAFF
J: TRBJ2-2; D: -; size: -; V: TRBV7-3; DNA: TGTGCCAGCAGGACGGACATTGGCACCGGGGAGCTGTTTTTT; CDR3: CASRTDIGTGELFF
J: TRBJ1-2; D: -; size: -; V: TRBV6-5; DNA: TGTGCCAGCAGTTACTCGAACAGGGTGTCCTATGGCTACACCTTC; CDR3: CASSYSNRVSYGYTF
J: TRBJ2-2; D: TRBD2; size: few; V: TRBV24-1; DNA: TGTGCCTGGCCCCGGGGACTAGCGGGAGTAATTGGGACCGGGGAGCTGTTTTTT; CDR3: CAWPRGLAGVIGTGELFF
J: TRBJ1-1; D: -; size: -; V: TRBV5-1; DNA: TGCGCCAGCCAACAGGGCGGAACTGAAGCTTTCTTT; CDR3: CASQQGGTEAFF
J: TRBJ2-2; D: -; size: -; V: TRBV6-5; DNA: TGTGCCAGCAGTTACCACGGGGAGCTGTTTTTT; CDR3: CASSYHGELFF
J: TRBJ1-3; D: -; size: -; V: TRBV18; DNA: TGTGCCAGCTCACCCGCCAGGGGACGCTCTGGAAACACCATATATTTT; CDR3: CASSPARGRSGNTIYF
J: TRBJ1-2; D: -; size: -; V: TRBV19; DNA: TGTGCCAGTAGTGGGGGCATTGGATATGGCTACACCTTC; CDR3: CASSGGIGYGYTF
J: TRBJ1-6; D: -; size: -; V: TRBV5-5; DNA: TGTGCCAGCAGCTTGGCGGCGGGGAACGTAGGTTCACCCCTCCACTTT; CDR3: CASSLAAGNVGSPLHF
J: TRBJ1-5; D: -; size: -; V: TRBV6-5; DNA: TGTGCCAGCAACCGTTACACCGATCAGCCCCAGCATTTT; CDR3: CASNRYTDQPQHF
J: TRBJ2-4; D: TRBD2; size: -; V: TRBV5-4; DNA: TGTGCCAGCAGCGCCGGCACTAGCGGGAGGTCTGACATTCAGTACTTC; CDR3: CASSAGTSGRSDIQYF
J: TRBJ1-5; D: TRBD1; size: -; V: TRBV2; DNA: TGTGCCAGCAGTGAACTACAGGGGGCAGGCAATCAGCCCCAGCATTTT; CDR3: CASSELQGAGNQPQHF
J: TRBJ2-1; D: TRBD2; size: -; V: TRBV19; DNA: TGTGCCAGTAGTATAACGGCCACTAGCGGGAAAGGCTACAATGAGCAGTTCTTC; CDR3: CASSITATSGKGYNEQFF
J: TRBJ1-3; D: -; size: -; V: TRBV19; DNA: TGTGCCAGTTCCGGACAGATCTCTGGAAACACCATATATTTT; CDR3: CASSGQISGNTIYF
J: TRBJ2-2; D: TRBD2; size: -; V: TRBV19; DNA: TGTGCCAGTAGTATACCTCTAGCGGCGGGAGCGAACACCGGGGAGCTGTTTTTT; CDR3: CASSIPLAAGANTGELFF
J: TRBJ2-2; D: -; size: -; V: TRBV24-1; DNA: TGTGCCACCAGTGATTTGCAGGCAGTGGGGGAGCTGTTTTTT; CDR3: CATSDLQAVGELFF
J: TRBJ2-2; D: -; size: once; V: TRBV19; DNA: TGTGCCAGTAGTTTGTCGTTCGCGAACACCGGGGAGCTGTTTTTT; CDR3: CASSLSFANTGELFF
J: TRBJ1-1; D: TRBD1; size: -; V: TRBV5-1; DNA: TGCGCCAGCAGCTTGGGGGACAGGGGGAACACTGAAGCTTTCTTT; CDR3: CASSLGDRGNTEAFF
J: TRBJ1-2; D: -; size: -; V: TRBV21-1; DNA: TGTGCCAGCGACCAAAGGAACAGATTCTTCTATGGCTACACCTTC; CDR3: CASDQRNRFFYGYTF